The 13 T cell receptor beta chains given below trace back to one sample, sequenced in a study of blood T cell repertoires in COVID-19. This table comes from immunoSEQ multiplex PCR, and its TCRdb copy is limited to in-frame clones, with some not included. The table has about 9,000 clones, about 86% seen once. Sequencing input: peripheral blood. Receptors originate from a human donor with active COVID-19. The donor label of this sample is uncertain.

This CDR3 reads CASSWGSRAAGANVLTF. CDR3 in DNA: TGCGCCAGCAGTTGGGGCTCCCGGGCGGCTGGGGCCAACGTCCTGACTTTC. The chain uses TRBV4-3 and TRBJ2-6; a possible D gene is TRBD1 (5 bases). The ends were cut back, 6 bases at V and 2 bases at J, with 17 bases in the middle. The germline gives CDR1 LGHNA, CDR2 YSLEER. There are 17 residues in the CDR3.

This rearrangement joins TRBV3-1 (or the pseudogene TRBV3-2) to TRBJ2-7; D possibly corresponds to TRBD1 (6 bases). V was pared by 8 bases and J by 5 bases, with 16 bases between. Germline assignment: CDR1 LGHDT and CDR2 YNNKEL (reference sequence). CDR3 length: 13 amino acids. The CDR3 region is CASLTRGHDEQYV. CDR3 in DNA: TGTGCCAGCCTCACCCGGGGACACGACGAGCAGTACGTC.

The V gene is TRBV2, the J gene TRBJ2-3, with a tentative D call TRBD2 (5 bases). Germline V gene lookup returns CDR1 SNHLY and CDR2 FYNNEI. The CDR3 is 13 amino acids. V dropped 7 bases and J dropped 2 bases, with 10 bases sitting between them. The CDR3 reads CASKVATTDTQYF. As DNA, the CDR3 is TGTGCCAGCAAGGTAGCGACCACAGATACGCAGTATTTT. Based on the CDR3 plus reference TRBV2 and TRBJ2-3, the full variable domain is EPEVTQTPSHQVTQMGQEVILRCVPISNHLYFYWYRQILGQKVEFLVSFYNNEISEKSEIFDDQFSVERPDGSNFTLKIRSTKLEDSAMYFCASKVATTDTQYFGPGTRLTVL.

A single count supports this clone. The chain links TRBV6-2 or TRBV6-3 to TRBJ1-4, with D perhaps TRBD1 (5 bases). The CDR3 is 15 amino acids. Per the germline V gene, CDR1 is MNHEY and CDR2 is SVGEGT. Trimming took off 5 bases at V and 0 bases at J, with 10 bases between the two ends. CDR3 coding DNA: TGTGCCAGCAGTGCCCAGGGTGCAACTAATGAAAAACTGTTTTTT. It encodes CASSAQGATNEKLFF.

The chain recombines TRBV6-1 with TRBJ2-6; D not resolved. Germline V CDR1 and CDR2: MNHNS, SASEGT. Between the trimmed V and J ends, which lost 3 bases and 0 bases, there was a span of 6 bases. This CDR3 region has 15 residues. The CDR3 sequence is CASSDSVSGANVLTF. CDR3 sequence (DNA): TGTGCCAGCAGTGACAGTGTCTCTGGGGCCAACGTCCTGACTTTC.

The V call is TRBV6-2 or TRBV6-3, the J call TRBJ1-5, with D tentatively TRBD1 (6 bases). This CDR3 is built from 18 residues. Germline V CDR1 and CDR2: MNHEY, SVGEGT. V was clipped by 0 bases and J by 4 bases, with 19 bases between them. The CDR3 sequence is CASSYSISWGRGNQPQHF. Written as DNA, the CDR3 is TGTGCCAGCAGTTACTCTATCTCCTGGGGCAGGGGTAATCAGCCCCAGCATTTT.

The chain is built from TRBV9 and TRBJ2-3; D may be TRBD2 (5 bases). This CDR3 has 14 amino acids. V lost 0 bases, J lost 4 bases, and 9 bases lay in between. Germline values: CDR1 SGDLS, CDR2 YYNGEE. The CDR3 loop is CASSVVGVADTQYF. The DNA of the CDR3 is TGTGCCAGCAGCGTAGTGGGAGTAGCAGATACGCAGTATTTT.

The gene calls are TRBV15 and TRBJ1-1; 8 bases fit TRBD1. CDR1 and CDR2 from the germline V gene are LNHNV and YYDKDF (reference sequence). After removal of 8 bases from V and 1 base from J, the junction contained 6 bases not matched to a gene. CDR3 size: 14 residues. The CDR3 nucleotides are TGTGCCACCGTCAAAGGACAGGGGAACACTGAAGCTTTCTTT. Translation: CATVKGQGNTEAFF.

The chain employs TRBV25-1 and TRBJ1-2; D unresolved. In germline, CDR1 is MGHDK, CDR2 SYGVNS. Trimming pared 4 bases from V and 8 bases from J, leaving 17 bases between. CDR3 length equals 14 residues. The CDR3 sequence is CASSASRGIRGYTF. Written as DNA, the CDR3 is TGTGCCAGCAGTGCAAGCCGGGGTATAAGGGGCTACACCTTC.

CDR3 nucleotide sequence: TGTGCCAGCAGGGGACTAGCGGGAGGCTCCTACAATGAGCAGTTCTTC. This sequence encodes CASRGLAGGSYNEQFF. The genes are TRBV2 and TRBJ2-1; 15 positions match TRBD2. Germline-derived CDR1 and CDR2 are SNHLY and FYNNEI. The CDR3 covers 16 residues. With V trimmed by 6 bases and J by 0 bases, 0 bases remained unmatched.

V gene TRBV6-1 combines with J gene TRBJ1-1, with TRBD1 as a possible D gene (6 bases). Germline V gene data show CDR1 as MNHNS and CDR2 as SASEGT. This CDR3 has 14 amino acids. V was cut by 2 bases and J by 4 bases, with 11 bases left in between. The CDR3 DNA follows: TGTGCCAGCAGTGAAATACCAGGGGTCACTGAAGCTTTCTTT. It yields the protein CASSEIPGVTEAFF.

This chain connects TRBV2 to TRBJ2-7, with D hard to call. CDR1 and CDR2 from the germline V gene are SNHLY and FYNNEI. The CDR3 has 15 residues. Trimming cost V 2 bases and J 1 base, with 12 bases left between them. Here the CDR3 reads CASSEPRPPSYEQYF. The CDR3 bases are TGTGCCAGCAGTGAACCCAGGCCGCCTTCCTACGAGCAGTACTTC.

This clone was counted between two and nine times. The chain recombines TRBV19 with TRBJ1-5, with TRBD1 matching over 7 bases. There are 13 residues in the CDR3. Germline CDR1 reads LNHDA; CDR2 reads SQIVND (reference sequence). The J segment lost 6 bases and the V segment lost 6 bases, leaving 5 bases of the junction unmatched. Here the CDR3 DNA reads TGTGCCAGTAGGATCGACAGGGCTCAGCCCCAGCATTTT. It is translated as CASRIDRAQPQHF.